The clone carrying this T cell receptor beta chain appeared many times. This specimen belongs to a study of spatial heterogeneity in lung cancer. Time point defined: sample taken at primary tumor resection. Unsorted whole RNA from tumor, nontumor lung or frozen PBMC underwent sequencing. A unique molecular identifier was carried by every single TCR cDNA molecule. TCRdb recomputed calls from the 5' RACE reads with MiXCR, one row per CDR3 protein. Here the sample spans some 47,000 distinct CDR3 sequences, over 5.5% being singletons. CDR1 MDHEN and CDR2 SYDVKM come from the germline V gene. The CDR3 spans 16 residues. Between the trimmed V and J ends, which lost 10 bases and 0 bases, there was a span of 22 bases.

This sequence originates from a female donor with early-stage non-small cell lung cancer. The sample was PBMCs, taken at surgery. The V call is TRBV28, the J call TRBJ2-7; D might be TRBD2 (7 bases). CDR3: CATQGGAIYVSYEQYF. The CDR3 DNA reads TGTGCCACCCAAGGGGGGGCAATTTATGTCTCCTACGAGCAGTACTTC.